A selection of T cell receptor beta chains follows, all from one sample in a study of beta chain features in type 1 diabetes. Data came from immunoSEQ multiplex PCR; TCRdb stores just in-frame clones and leaves some out. The top ten hold approximately 0.011% of the sample, which has more than 300,000 clones, over 10% seen once. Sample: naive CD4+ T cells from blood. Every receptor here comes from a woman aged 18 to 35 with type 1 diabetes. The CDR3 runs from the conserved cysteine through the conserved F or W. Fields, in order: D gene, clone size, V gene, J gene, CDR3 protein, CDR3 DNA. The D gene is left open where the match is weak. Rows give clone size only sometimes, using once, few, many, or a class for an expanded clone.

D gene: -; clone size: -; V gene: TRBV28; J gene: TRBJ2-7; CDR3 protein: CASTSPNTYEQYF; CDR3 DNA: TGTGCCAGCACCTCCCCTAATACCTACGAGCAGTACTTC
D gene: TRBD1; clone size: few; V gene: TRBV7-9; J gene: TRBJ2-7; CDR3 protein: CASSLGQPYEQYF; CDR3 DNA: TGTGCCAGCAGCTTGGGACAGCCCTACGAGCAGTACTTC
D gene: -; clone size: -; V gene: TRBV5-4; J gene: TRBJ1-4; CDR3 protein: CASSLGTRNEKLFF; CDR3 DNA: TGTGCCAGCAGCCTAGGGACAAGAAATGAAAAACTGTTTTTT
D gene: -; clone size: -; V gene: TRBV5-1; J gene: TRBJ2-7; CDR3 protein: CASSLGPTDSYEQYF; CDR3 DNA: TGCGCCAGCAGCTTGGGCCCGACAGACTCCTACGAGCAGTACTTC
D gene: TRBD2; clone size: -; V gene: TRBV4-3; J gene: TRBJ2-4; CDR3 protein: CASSQVLQRGDIQYF; CDR3 DNA: TGCGCCAGCAGCCAAGTCCTCCAGCGGGGAGACATTCAGTACTTC
D gene: -; clone size: -; V gene: TRBV28; J gene: TRBJ1-5; CDR3 protein: CASSFGNQPQHF; CDR3 DNA: TGTGCCAGCAGTTTCGGTAATCAGCCCCAGCATTTT
D gene: TRBD2; clone size: -; V gene: TRBV30; J gene: TRBJ2-6; CDR3 protein: CAWSGRGGAGANVLTF; CDR3 DNA: TGTGCCTGGAGTGGCCGCGGGGGGGCTGGGGCCAACGTCCTGACTTTC
D gene: -; clone size: -; V gene: TRBV7-8; J gene: TRBJ2-5; CDR3 protein: CASSHVRRRETQYF; CDR3 DNA: TGTGCCAGCAGCCATGTCCGGCGCAGGGAGACCCAGTACTTC
D gene: TRBD2; clone size: -; V gene: TRBV10-3; J gene: TRBJ2-1; CDR3 protein: CATTLATVKEQFF; CDR3 DNA: TGTGCCACCACACTAGCGACAGTTAAAGAGCAGTTCTTC
D gene: TRBD2; clone size: few; V gene: TRBV4-3; J gene: TRBJ2-4; CDR3 protein: CASSLSTTSGSLDIQYF; CDR3 DNA: TGCGCCAGCAGCCTCAGCACGACTAGCGGGAGTCTGGACATTCAGTACTTC
D gene: -; clone size: few; V gene: TRBV18; J gene: TRBJ2-3; CDR3 protein: CASSPPTIRNTQYF; CDR3 DNA: TGTGCCAGCTCACCACCGACCATCAGGAATACGCAGTATTTT
D gene: -; clone size: few; V gene: TRBV29-1; J gene: TRBJ2-3; CDR3 protein: CSVDRAGGITQYF; CDR3 DNA: TGCAGCGTTGATCGGGCGGGCGGGATCACGCAGTATTTT
D gene: -; clone size: -; V gene: TRBV7-9; J gene: TRBJ2-5; CDR3 protein: CASSLGGGETQYF; CDR3 DNA: TGTGCCAGCAGCTTAGGGGGAGGAGAGACCCAGTACTTC
D gene: -; clone size: -; V gene: TRBV10-3; J gene: TRBJ2-5; CDR3 protein: CAISGGTHQETQYF; CDR3 DNA: TGTGCCATCAGTGGTGGGACACACCAAGAGACCCAGTACTTC
D gene: -; clone size: few; V gene: TRBV25-1; J gene: TRBJ2-5; CDR3 protein: CASSVFPGELETQYF; CDR3 DNA: TGTGCCAGCAGTGTATTCCCAGGGGAGTTAGAGACCCAGTACTTC
D gene: TRBD1; clone size: few; V gene: TRBV5-1; J gene: TRBJ1-6; CDR3 protein: CASSLGQGGSPLHF; CDR3 DNA: TGCGCCAGCAGCCTAGGACAGGGAGGATCACCCCTCCACTTT
D gene: -; clone size: once; V gene: TRBV4-1; J gene: TRBJ2-7; CDR3 protein: CASSHPARDSSYEQYF; CDR3 DNA: TGCGCCAGCAGCCACCCCGCGCGAGACAGTTCCTACGAGCAGTACTTC
D gene: TRBD1; clone size: once; V gene: TRBV2; J gene: TRBJ1-5; CDR3 protein: CASSDAGGLYQPQHF; CDR3 DNA: TGTGCCAGCAGCGACGCAGGGGGCCTTTATCAGCCCCAGCATTTT
D gene: TRBD2; clone size: few; V gene: TRBV6-5; J gene: TRBJ2-3; CDR3 protein: CASSYSLAGGGDTQYF; CDR3 DNA: TGTGCCAGCAGTTACTCACTAGCGGGAGGAGGCGATACGCAGTATTTT
D gene: TRBD1; clone size: -; V gene: TRBV7-2; J gene: TRBJ2-5; CDR3 protein: CASSLQGGRETQYF; CDR3 DNA: TGTGCCAGCAGCCTACAGGGGGGCCGGGAGACCCAGTACTTC
D gene: -; clone size: few; V gene: TRBV28; J gene: TRBJ2-2; CDR3 protein: CASGSFTGELFF; CDR3 DNA: TGTGCCAGCGGGAGTTTCACCGGGGAGCTGTTTTTT
D gene: TRBD1; clone size: -; V gene: TRBV5-8; J gene: TRBJ2-2; CDR3 protein: CASSFLGQGTGELFF; CDR3 DNA: TGTGCCAGCAGCTTCCTGGGACAGGGCACCGGGGAGCTGTTTTTT
D gene: -; clone size: few; V gene: TRBV5-4; J gene: TRBJ2-3; CDR3 protein: CASSVDAVSTDTQYF; CDR3 DNA: TGTGCCAGCAGCGTCGACGCGGTGAGCACAGATACGCAGTATTTT
D gene: -; clone size: few; V gene: TRBV7-9; J gene: TRBJ2-7; CDR3 protein: CATPTEHEQYF; CDR3 DNA: TGTGCCACCCCGACTGAACACGAGCAGTACTTC
D gene: -; clone size: -; V gene: TRBV2; J gene: TRBJ1-6; CDR3 protein: CASSLKEGTGSPLHF; CDR3 DNA: TGTGCCAGCAGCCTCAAGGAGGGAACGGGCTCACCCCTCCACTTT
D gene: TRBD2; clone size: -; V gene: TRBV7-2; J gene: TRBJ2-3; CDR3 protein: CASRKAGGQPDTQYF; CDR3 DNA: TGTGCCAGCCGGAAAGCGGGGGGGCAGCCAGATACGCAGTATTTT
D gene: -; clone size: few; V gene: TRBV7-8; J gene: TRBJ2-5; CDR3 protein: CASSPRGGGGGFQETQYF; CDR3 DNA: TGTGCCAGCAGCCCCCGTGGAGGAGGAGGGGGCTTTCAAGAGACCCAGTACTTC
D gene: TRBD2; clone size: -; V gene: TRBV19; J gene: TRBJ2-1; CDR3 protein: CVGGTSGETSYNEQFF; CDR3 DNA: TGTGTTGGCGGGACTAGCGGGGAAACCTCCTACAATGAGCAGTTCTTC
D gene: -; clone size: few; V gene: TRBV7-2; J gene: TRBJ2-1; CDR3 protein: CASSSLASSSSQFF; CDR3 DNA: TGTGCCAGCAGCTCCCTCGCGTCGAGTTCGTCGCAGTTCTTC
D gene: -; clone size: -; V gene: TRBV7-9; J gene: TRBJ2-3; CDR3 protein: CASSQRRGPADTQYF; CDR3 DNA: TGTGCCAGCAGCCAGAGGAGGGGGCCGGCAGATACGCAGTATTTT
D gene: -; clone size: few; V gene: TRBV29-1; J gene: TRBJ1-1; CDR3 protein: CSVIRDMNTEAFF; CDR3 DNA: TGCAGCGTTATCAGAGACATGAACACTGAAGCTTTCTTT
D gene: TRBD1; clone size: -; V gene: TRBV6-8; J gene: TRBJ1-6; CDR3 protein: CASSYRDRPLEPLHF; CDR3 DNA: TGTGCCAGCAGTTACAGGGACAGGCCGCTCGAACCCCTCCACTTT
D gene: -; clone size: -; V gene: TRBV4-3; J gene: TRBJ2-1; CDR3 protein: CASSQDWGVETYNEQFF; CDR3 DNA: TGCGCCAGCAGCCAAGATTGGGGCGTAGAAACCTACAATGAGCAGTTCTTC
D gene: -; clone size: few; V gene: TRBV7-9; J gene: TRBJ1-5; CDR3 protein: CASSRSSGGYSNQPQHF; CDR3 DNA: TGTGCCAGCAGCCGATCCTCGGGAGGGTATAGCAATCAGCCCCAGCATTTT
D gene: TRBD2; clone size: few; V gene: TRBV29-1; J gene: TRBJ2-7; CDR3 protein: CSVLADRFGTEQYF; CDR3 DNA: TGCAGCGTCCTAGCGGACCGCTTTGGAACCGAGCAGTACTTC